This paragraph reports one T cell receptor beta chain. The data are from a study of siplizumab effects on memory and regulatory T cells. The CDR3 is 12 amino acids. The ends were cut back, 6 bases at V and 2 bases at J, with 8 bases in the middle. The germline V gene encodes CDR1 SEHNR and CDR2 FQNEAQ (reference sequence). Here immunoSEQ multiplex PCR was the method, and the copy in TCRdb shows in-frame clones only, minus some. Of approximately 100,000 clones listed, around 92% are singletons. The sequenced material came from Tregs sorted from blood. The source of this sequence is a human donor in good health. The chain links TRBV7-9 to TRBJ2-7; D unresolved. DNA of the CDR3: TGTGCCAGCAGATACGGAACCTACGAGCAGTACTTC. Protein: CASRYGTYEQYF.